This T cell receptor beta chain was recovered during a study of Ad26.COV2.S vaccination and SARS-CoV-2 variants. V was trimmed by 2 bases and J by 6 bases, leaving 14 bases between them. The CDR3 is made up of 14 amino acids. The germline V gene encodes CDR1 MNHEY and CDR2 SVGAGI. Repertoires were generated with immunoSEQ multiplex PCR, while TCRdb's copy carries only in-frame clones and drops some. The profile covers about 350,000 clones, with 70% to 90% appearing a single time and approximately 3.5% taken by the ten largest. Treatment here: some 20 received Ad26.COV2.S at low or high dose, single or two shots; five or six received placebo; per-sample allocation not given. Sample collection was performed on day 63 after the first vaccine or placebo injection.

The material was peripheral blood, obtained in a trial of Ad26.COV2.S vaccine versus placebo. V gene TRBV6-5 combines with J gene TRBJ2-7; D could derive from TRBD1 or TRBD2 (5 bases each). This sequence originates from a person between 18 and 65 years old who received the Ad26.COV2.S COVID-19 vaccine or a placebo. CDR3 nucleotide sequence: TGTGCCAGCAGTTACGAGGGATCGGGGCGCGAGCAGTACTTC. This codes for CASSYEGSGREQYF.